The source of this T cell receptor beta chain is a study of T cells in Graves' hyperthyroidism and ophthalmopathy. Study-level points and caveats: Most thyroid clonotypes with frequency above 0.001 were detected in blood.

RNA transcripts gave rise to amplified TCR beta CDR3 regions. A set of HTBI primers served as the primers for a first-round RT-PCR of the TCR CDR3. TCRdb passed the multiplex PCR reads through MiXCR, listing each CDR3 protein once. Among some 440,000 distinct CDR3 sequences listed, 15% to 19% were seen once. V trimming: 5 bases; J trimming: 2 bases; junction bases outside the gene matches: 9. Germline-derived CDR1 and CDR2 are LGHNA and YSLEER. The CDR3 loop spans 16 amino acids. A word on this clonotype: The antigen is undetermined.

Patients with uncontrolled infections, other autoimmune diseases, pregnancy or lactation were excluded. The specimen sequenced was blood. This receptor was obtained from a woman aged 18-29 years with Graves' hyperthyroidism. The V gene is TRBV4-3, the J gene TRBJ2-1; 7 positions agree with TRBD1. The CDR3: CASSVLPGQTYNEQFF. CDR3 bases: TGCGCCAGCAGCGTACTCCCGGGACAGACCTACAATGAGCAGTTCTTC.